This TCR beta chain was documented in a study of identifying expanded T cells in peripheral blood (dated by TCRdb to between 2018 and 2021). Background on the whole study: Separate aliquots of the same genomic DNA pool were sequenced to produce technical replicates, and four replicates were compared in pairs.

In the case of this clone: What this receptor recognizes is not known. The sample holds no much larger clone one base away, and base qualities are not on file.

During the collection period, no immune events, such as infections, were documented for the healthy donors. Time-dependent variance in a beta-binomial model of T-cell clone differential abundance was calibrated using healthy-donor blood repertoires as a training cohort. The training cohort comprised some 10 healthy donors, 3 female and 7 male. The donors were between roughly 25 and 65 years old, with an average age of roughly 41 years. Whole blood was collected from each healthy donor at three time points spaced 2 to 3 weeks apart and obtained from a commercial supplier. For immunosequencing, genomic DNA was extracted from whole blood that had not been sorted. Paper-wide results and their limitations: The binomial model flagged approximately 1.2 differentially abundant clones between technical replicates, compared with roughly 17 over around two weeks and 19 over roughly 4 weeks. In all healthy donors, the variance in clone template counts between samples taken around two weeks apart rose significantly as total template count increased. Across all healthy-donor time intervals, the beta-binomial model significantly cut both the number of clones called differentially abundant and the false-positive rate. The authors expected biological variance in healthy repertoires might increase further over much longer intervals such as months to years.

The immunoSEQ Assay, which uses bias-controlled multiplex PCR amplification of genomic DNA, was used to profile TCRbeta CDR3 regions. Turning to the authors' computational methods: The absolute abundance of each unique TCRbeta CDR3 region was quantified after sequences were collapsed and filtered. Differential abundance was assessed using a binomial (Fisher-equivalent) model and a beta-binomial model in which time-dependent variance fitted from healthy donors was added. Clones with fewer than 5 combined templates were removed, and differential abundance was called for clones with a Benjamini-Hochberg FDR below 0.01. Using the form v = (b*log(k)+a)^2, the beta-binomial variance was modeled as a function of the total template count across the two samples. Sourced from immuneACCESS, this table was stored by TCRdb with only in-frame sequences that have V and J called. A share of the clones is absent; for the studies checked, an unresolved V gene accounts for under half, and the remainder has no known explanation. V and J calls and clone size are as listed in that table; D and trimming were resolved from the DNA. The sample table lists around 90,000 clones, about 87% of them with a count of one. The ten largest clones add up to about 4% of the sample.

According to the germline V gene (reference sequence), CDR1 reads GTSNPN and CDR2 reads SVGIG. The germline ends are 9 bases apart after V is trimmed by 5 bases and J by 1 base. From cysteine to phenylalanine, the CDR3 is 13 amino acids long. Only the CDR3 DNA stays, 39 bases, in frame from base 1. The chain was built from TRBV30 and TRBJ1-5, with no confident D gene call. The receptor was derived from a person between 18 and 70 years old in good health. Material: blood. The base sequence is TGTGCCTGGGGCCCCCGGAGCAATCAGCCCCAGCATTTT. This is translated as CAWGPRSNQPQHF.